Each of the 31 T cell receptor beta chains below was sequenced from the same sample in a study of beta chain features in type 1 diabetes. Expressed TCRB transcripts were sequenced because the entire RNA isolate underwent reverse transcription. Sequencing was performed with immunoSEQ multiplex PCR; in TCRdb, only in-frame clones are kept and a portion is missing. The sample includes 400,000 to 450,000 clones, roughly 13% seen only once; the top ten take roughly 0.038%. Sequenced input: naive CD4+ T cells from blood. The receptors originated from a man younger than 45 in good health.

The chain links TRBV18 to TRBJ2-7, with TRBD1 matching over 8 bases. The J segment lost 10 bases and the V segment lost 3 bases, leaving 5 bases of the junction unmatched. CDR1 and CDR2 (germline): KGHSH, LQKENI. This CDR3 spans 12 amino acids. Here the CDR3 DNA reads TGTGCCAGCTCACCCGCGGACAGGGTCCAGTACTTC. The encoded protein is CASSPADRVQYF.

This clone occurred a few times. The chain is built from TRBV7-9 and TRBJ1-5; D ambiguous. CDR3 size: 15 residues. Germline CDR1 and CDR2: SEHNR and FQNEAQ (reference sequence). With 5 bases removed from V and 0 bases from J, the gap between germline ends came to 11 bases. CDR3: CASSPGSYSNQPQHF. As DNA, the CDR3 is TGTGCCAGCAGCCCCGGGAGTTATAGCAATCAGCCCCAGCATTTT.

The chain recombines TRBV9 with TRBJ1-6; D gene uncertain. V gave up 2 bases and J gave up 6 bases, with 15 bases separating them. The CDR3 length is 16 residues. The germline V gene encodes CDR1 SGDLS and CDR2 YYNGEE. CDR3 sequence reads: CASSVDQTGGNSPLHF. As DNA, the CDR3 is TGTGCCAGCAGCGTGGACCAGACCGGCGGTAATTCACCCCTCCACTTT.

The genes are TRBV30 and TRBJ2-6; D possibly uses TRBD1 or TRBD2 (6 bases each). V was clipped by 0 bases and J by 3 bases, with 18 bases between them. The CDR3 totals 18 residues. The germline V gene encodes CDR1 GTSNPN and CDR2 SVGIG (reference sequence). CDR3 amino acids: CAWSVTRGQKRGANVLTF. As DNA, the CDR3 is TGTGCCTGGAGTGTAACCCGGGGGCAAAAACGTGGGGCCAACGTCCTGACTTTC.

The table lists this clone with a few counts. The DNA for the CDR3 is TGTGCCAGCAGTTATGGACTCGCCGAAGAGACCCAGTACTTC. Protein product: CASSYGLAEETQYF. The chain employs TRBV6-6 and TRBJ2-5, with D maybe TRBD2 (5 bases). V lost 3 bases to trimming and J lost 3 bases, with 11 bases between them. CDR3 length equals 14 residues. From germline, CDR1 is MNHNY and CDR2 SVGAGI (reference sequence).

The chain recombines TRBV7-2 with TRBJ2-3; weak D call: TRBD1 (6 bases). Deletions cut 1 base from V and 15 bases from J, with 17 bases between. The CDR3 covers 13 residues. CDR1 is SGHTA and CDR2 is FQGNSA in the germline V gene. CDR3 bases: TGTGCCAGCAGCTTAGATTTGGACAGCATCGCCTATTTT. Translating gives CASSLDLDSIAYF.

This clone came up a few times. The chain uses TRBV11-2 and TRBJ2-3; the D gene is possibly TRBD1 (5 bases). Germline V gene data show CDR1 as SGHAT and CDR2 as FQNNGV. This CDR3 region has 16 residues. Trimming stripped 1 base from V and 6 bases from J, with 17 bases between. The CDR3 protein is CASSLVGPNSGDTQYF. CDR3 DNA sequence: TGTGCCAGCAGCTTAGTAGGGCCCAACTCAGGGGATACGCAGTATTTT.

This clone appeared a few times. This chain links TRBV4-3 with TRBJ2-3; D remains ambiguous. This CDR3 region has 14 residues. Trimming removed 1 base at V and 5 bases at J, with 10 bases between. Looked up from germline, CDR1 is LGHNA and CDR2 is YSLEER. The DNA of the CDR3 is TGCGCCAGCAGCCAAGGTAGCAGTATAGATACGCAGTATTTT. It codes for CASSQGSSIDTQYF.

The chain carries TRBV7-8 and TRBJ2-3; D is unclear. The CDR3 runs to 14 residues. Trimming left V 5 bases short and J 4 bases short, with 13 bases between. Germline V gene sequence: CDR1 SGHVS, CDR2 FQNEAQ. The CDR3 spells CASSLTGRADTQYF. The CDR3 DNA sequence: TGTGCCAGCAGCCTGACCGGTCGTGCAGATACGCAGTATTTT.

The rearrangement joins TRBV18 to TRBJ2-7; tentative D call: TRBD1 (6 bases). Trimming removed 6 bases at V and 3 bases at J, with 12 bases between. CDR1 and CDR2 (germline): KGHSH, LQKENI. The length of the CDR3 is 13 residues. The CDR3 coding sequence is TGTGCCAGCTCCCCTGGGGACAACTACGAGCAGTACGTC. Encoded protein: CASSPGDNYEQYV.

CDR3 sequence: CASSPVVQETQYF. The CDR3 DNA sequence: TGTGCCAGCAGCCCTGTTGTCCAAGAGACCCAGTACTTC. The V and J genes are TRBV5-4 and TRBJ2-5; no clear D. CDR3 length equals 13 residues. Germline CDR1 is SGHNT and CDR2 is YYREEE (reference sequence). The V end was cut by 4 bases, the J end by 1 base, with 8 bases between.

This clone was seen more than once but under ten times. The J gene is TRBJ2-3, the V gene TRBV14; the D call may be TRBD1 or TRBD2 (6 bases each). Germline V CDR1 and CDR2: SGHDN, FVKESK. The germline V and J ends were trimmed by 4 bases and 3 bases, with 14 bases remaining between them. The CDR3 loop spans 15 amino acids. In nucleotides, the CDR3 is TGTGCCAGCAGCCTACGGGGGCCTAGGACAGATACGCAGTATTTT. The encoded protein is CASSLRGPRTDTQYF.

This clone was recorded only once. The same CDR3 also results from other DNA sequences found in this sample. The DNA for the CDR3 is TGTGCCAGCAGCGTAGCGACGGCAGCCAACTATGGCTACACCTTC. Its protein product is CASSVATAANYGYTF. The V gene is TRBV9, the J gene TRBJ1-2; no firm D call. Looked up from germline, CDR1 is SGDLS and CDR2 is YYNGEE. CDR3 length: 15 residues. Trimming left V 0 bases short and J 2 bases short, with 11 bases between.

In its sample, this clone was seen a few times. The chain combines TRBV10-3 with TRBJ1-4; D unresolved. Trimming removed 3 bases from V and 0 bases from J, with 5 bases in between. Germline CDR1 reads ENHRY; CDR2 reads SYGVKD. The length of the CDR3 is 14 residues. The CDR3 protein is CAISDVATNEKLFF. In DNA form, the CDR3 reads TGTGCCATCAGTGACGTTGCAACTAATGAAAAACTGTTTTTT.

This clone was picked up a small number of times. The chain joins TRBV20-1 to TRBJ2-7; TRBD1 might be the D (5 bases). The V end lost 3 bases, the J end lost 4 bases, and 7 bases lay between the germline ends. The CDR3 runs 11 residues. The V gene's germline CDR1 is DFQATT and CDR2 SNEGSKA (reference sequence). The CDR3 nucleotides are TGCAGTGCTAGTAGACAGTACGAGCAGTACGTC. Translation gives CSASRQYEQYV.

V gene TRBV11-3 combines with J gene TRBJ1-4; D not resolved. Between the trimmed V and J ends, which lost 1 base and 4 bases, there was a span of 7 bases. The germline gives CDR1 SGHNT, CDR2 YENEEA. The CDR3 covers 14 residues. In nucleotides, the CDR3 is TGTGCCAGCAGCTTAGGGCGGCTTAATGAAAAACTGTTTTTT. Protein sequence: CASSLGRLNEKLFF.

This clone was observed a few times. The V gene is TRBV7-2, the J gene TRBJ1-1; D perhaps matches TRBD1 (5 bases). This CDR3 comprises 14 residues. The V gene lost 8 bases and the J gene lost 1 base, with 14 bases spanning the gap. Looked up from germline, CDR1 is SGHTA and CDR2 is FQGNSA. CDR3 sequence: CASGSGFKNTEAFF. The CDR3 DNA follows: TGTGCCAGCGGATCAGGGTTTAAGAACACTGAAGCTTTCTTT.

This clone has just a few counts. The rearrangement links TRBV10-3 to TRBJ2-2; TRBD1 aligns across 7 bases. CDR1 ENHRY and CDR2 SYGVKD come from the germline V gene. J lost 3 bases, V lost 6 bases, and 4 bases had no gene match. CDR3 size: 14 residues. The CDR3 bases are TGTGCCATCAGCCCTGACAGGGACACCGGGGAGCTGTTTTTT. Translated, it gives CAISPDRDTGELFF.

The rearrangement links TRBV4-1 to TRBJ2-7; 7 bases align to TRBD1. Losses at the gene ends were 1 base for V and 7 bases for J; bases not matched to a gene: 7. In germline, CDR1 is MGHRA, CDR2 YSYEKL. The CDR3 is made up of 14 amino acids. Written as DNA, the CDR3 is TGCGCCAGCAGCCAAGTAACTCGGACAGGAGAGCAGTACTTC. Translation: CASSQVTRTGEQYF.

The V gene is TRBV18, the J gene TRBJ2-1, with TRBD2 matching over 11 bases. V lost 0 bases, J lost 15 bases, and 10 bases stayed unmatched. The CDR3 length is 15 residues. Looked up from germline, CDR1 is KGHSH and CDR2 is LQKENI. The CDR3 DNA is TGTGCCAGCTCACCACCCACTAGCGGGAGAGACTTTAGGTTCTTC. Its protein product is CASSPPTSGRDFRFF. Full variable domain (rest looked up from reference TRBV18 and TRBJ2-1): NAGVMQNPRHLVRRRGQEARLRCSPMKGHSHVYWYRQLPEEGLKFMVYLQKENIIDESGMPKERFSAEFPKEGPSILRIQQVVRGDSAAYFCASSPPTSGRDFRFFGPGTRLTVL.

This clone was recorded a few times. Here the CDR3 DNA reads TGTGCCAGCAGCCGGATTAGCGGGGGGAGCACAGATACGCAGTATTTT. Its protein is CASSRISGGSTDTQYF. The chain couples TRBV7-2 to TRBJ2-3; 10 nucleotides align to TRBD2. CDR1 is SGHTA and CDR2 is FQGNSA in the germline V gene. Trimming cost V 5 bases and J 0 bases; bases outside gene matches: 5. This CDR3 is built from 16 residues. Drawing the rest from reference TRBV7-2 and TRBJ2-3, the complete variable domain is GAGVSQSPSNKVTEKGKDVELRCDPISGHTALYWYRQSLGQGLEFLIYFQGNSAPDKSGLPSDRFSAERTGGSVSTLTIQRTQQEDSAVYLCASSRISGGSTDTQYFGPGTRLTVL.

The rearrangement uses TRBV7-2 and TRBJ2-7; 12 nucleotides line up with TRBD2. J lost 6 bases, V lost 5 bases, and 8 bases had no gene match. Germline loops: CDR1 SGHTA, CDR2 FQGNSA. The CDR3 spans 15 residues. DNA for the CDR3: TGTGCCAGCAGCCTACGACTAGCGGGAGTATCCGAGCAGTACGTC. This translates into CASSLRLAGVSEQYV.

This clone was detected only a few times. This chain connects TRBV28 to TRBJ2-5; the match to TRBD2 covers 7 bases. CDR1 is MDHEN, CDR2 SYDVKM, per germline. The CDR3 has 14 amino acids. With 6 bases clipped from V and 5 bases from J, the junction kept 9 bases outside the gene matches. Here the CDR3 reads CASSLAGDYETQYF. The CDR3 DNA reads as TGTGCCAGCAGCTTGGCGGGAGACTATGAGACCCAGTACTTC.

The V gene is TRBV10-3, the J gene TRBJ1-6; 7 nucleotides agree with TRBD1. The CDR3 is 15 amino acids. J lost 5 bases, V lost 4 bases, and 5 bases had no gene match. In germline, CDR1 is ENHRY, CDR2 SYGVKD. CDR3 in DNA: TGTGCCATCAGTGGGGGACAGCGAGATAATTCACCCCTCCACTTT. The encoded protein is CAISGGQRDNSPLHF.

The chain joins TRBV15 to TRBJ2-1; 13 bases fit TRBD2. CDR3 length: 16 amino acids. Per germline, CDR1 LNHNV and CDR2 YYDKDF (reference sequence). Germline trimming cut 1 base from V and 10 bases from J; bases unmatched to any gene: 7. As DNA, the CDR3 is TGTGCCACCAGCAGAGGGGGGACTAGCGGGACATCCGAGCAGTTCTTC. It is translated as CATSRGGTSGTSEQFF.

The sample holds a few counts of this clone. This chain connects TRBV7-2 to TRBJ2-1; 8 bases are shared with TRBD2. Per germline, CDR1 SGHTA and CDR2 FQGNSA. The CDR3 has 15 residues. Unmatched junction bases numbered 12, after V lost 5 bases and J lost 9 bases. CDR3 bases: TGTGCCAGCAGCCCCTCCGGGACTAGACCCTCTGAGCAGTTCTTC. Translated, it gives CASSPSGTRPSEQFF. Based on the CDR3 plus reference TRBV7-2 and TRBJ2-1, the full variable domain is GAGVSQSPSNKVTEKGKDVELRCDPISGHTALYWYRQSLGQGLEFLIYFQGNSAPDKSGLPSDRFSAERTGGSVSTLTIQRTQQEDSAVYLCASSPSGTRPSEQFFGPGTRLTVL.

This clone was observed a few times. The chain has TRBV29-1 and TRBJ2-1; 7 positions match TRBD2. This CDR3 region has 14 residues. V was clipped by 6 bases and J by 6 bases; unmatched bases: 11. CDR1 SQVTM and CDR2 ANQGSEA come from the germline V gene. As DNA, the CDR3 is TGCAGCGTAGTCCTCCCGGGAGGAGGCAATGAGCAGTTCTTC. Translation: CSVVLPGGGNEQFF.

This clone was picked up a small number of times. CDR3 DNA sequence: TGTGCCAGCAGCTTAGCAGCATCTGAGGTAGAGACCCAGTACTTC. Translation gives CASSLAASEVETQYF. This sequence joins TRBV7-9 and TRBJ2-5, with D unclear. Per germline, CDR1 SEHNR and CDR2 FQNEAQ (reference sequence). Trimming pared 0 bases from V and 4 bases from J, leaving 12 bases between. This CDR3 has 15 residues.

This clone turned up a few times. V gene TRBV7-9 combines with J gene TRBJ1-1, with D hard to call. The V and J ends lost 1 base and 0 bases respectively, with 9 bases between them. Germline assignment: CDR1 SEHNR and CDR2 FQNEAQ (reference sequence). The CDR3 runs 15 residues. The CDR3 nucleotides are TGTGCCAGCAGCTTAGTTCGGCAATTGAACACTGAAGCTTTCTTT. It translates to CASSLVRQLNTEAFF.

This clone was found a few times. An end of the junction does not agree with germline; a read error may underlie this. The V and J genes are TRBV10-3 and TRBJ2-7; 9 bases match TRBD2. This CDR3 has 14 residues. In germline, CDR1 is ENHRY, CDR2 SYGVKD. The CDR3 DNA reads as TGTGCCACCAGTGGGCCTAGCGGGGTCTACGAGCAGTACTTC. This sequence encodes CATSGPSGVYEQYF.

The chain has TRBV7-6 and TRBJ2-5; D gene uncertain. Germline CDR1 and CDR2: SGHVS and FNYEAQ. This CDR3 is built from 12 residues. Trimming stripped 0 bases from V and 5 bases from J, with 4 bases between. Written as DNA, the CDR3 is TGTGCCAGCAGCTTAGCGCCTGAGACCCAGTACTTC. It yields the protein CASSLAPETQYF.